One and the same sample provided the 16 T cell receptor beta chains below, sequenced in a study of shared clonotypes between healthy human individuals. The naive CD8 population came from CD45RO-negative cells selected for CCR7, without terminally differentiated effector memory CD45RA+ cells. Profiled with immunoSEQ multiplex PCR; TCRdb holds only in-frame clones, not every one. This table holds 750,000 to 1,000,000 clones, 80% to 95% found once. Sequencing was done on a sample of naive CD8+ T cells sorted from blood. These receptors were obtained from a man between 25 and 39 years old in good health.

The chain recombines TRBV29-1 with TRBJ2-3, with D hard to call. The germline V and J ends were trimmed by 1 base and 5 bases, with 7 bases remaining between them. This CDR3 spans 12 amino acids. Germline lookup yields CDR1 SQVTM and CDR2 ANQGSEA. In DNA form, the CDR3 reads TGCAGCGTTGAAGCCGACATAGATACGCAGTATTTT. Its translation: CSVEADIDTQYF.

Of note for this clone: An end of the junction does not agree with germline; a read error may underlie this. The chain uses TRBV7-7 and TRBJ2-3, with D possibly matching TRBD2 (5 bases). This CDR3 spans 14 amino acids. Germline V gene sequence: CDR1 SSHAT, CDR2 FNYEAQ (reference sequence). The DNA for the CDR3 is TGTGCTAGCAGCTCAAAGTGGGAGCCCGATACGCAGTATTTT. This sequence encodes CASSSKWEPDTQYF.

Remarks on this clone: The sample contains more than one DNA sequence encoding this CDR3. The V call is TRBV27, the J call TRBJ2-7; D is undetermined. CDR1 and CDR2 from the germline V gene are MNHEY and SMNVEV (reference sequence). The CDR3 covers 11 residues. Trimming took off 4 bases at V and 3 bases at J, with 4 bases between the two ends. The CDR3 DNA reads TGTGCCAGCAGTTCCCGCTACGAGCAGTACTTC. Residues: CASSSRYEQYF.

The chain couples TRBV30 to TRBJ2-7; no definite D call. V lost 5 bases and J 2 bases, leaving 13 bases between the germline ends. The CDR3 sequence is 13 residues long. CDR1 and CDR2 from the germline V gene are GTSNPN and SVGIG (reference sequence). The CDR3 nucleotides read TGTGCCTGGGGGGAAGGAACAACCTACGAGCAGTACTTC. Protein product: CAWGEGTTYEQYF.

The rearrangement uses TRBV5-1 and TRBJ2-1; D gene ambiguous. The V end lost 5 bases, the J end lost 8 bases, and 11 bases lay between the germline ends. CDR1 SGHRS and CDR2 YFSETQ come from the germline V gene. This CDR3 comprises 12 residues. CDR3 in DNA: TGCGCCAGCAGTGCAGCTCGCGATGAGCAGTTCTTC. Protein: CASSAARDEQFF.

The chain links TRBV5-6 to TRBJ2-6; D may match TRBD1 or TRBD2 (5 bases each). Germline V gene data show CDR1 as SGHDT and CDR2 as YYEEEE. The V and J ends lost 3 bases and 3 bases respectively, with 13 bases between them. This CDR3 region has 16 residues. The CDR3 protein is CASSSDGGLGANVLTF. CDR3 bases: TGTGCCAGCAGCTCCGATGGGGGTCTTGGGGCCAACGTCCTGACTTTC. The full variable domain, with the rest looked up from reference TRBV5-6 and TRBJ2-6, is DAGVTQSPTHLIKTRGQQVTLRCSPKSGHDTVSWYQQALGQGPQFIFQYYEEEERQRGNFPDRFSGHQFPNYSSELNVNALLLGDSALYLCASSSDGGLGANVLTFGAGSRLTVL.

The chain joins TRBV14 to TRBJ1-4; D not resolved. This CDR3 is built from 15 residues. From germline, CDR1 is SGHDN and CDR2 FVKESK. V lost 0 bases and J lost 8, with 13 bases in between. The CDR3 DNA sequence: TGTGCCAGCAGCCAAGATCGCGTTAGTGGAGAAAAACTGTTTTTT. Its protein product is CASSQDRVSGEKLFF.

The DNA of the CDR3 is TGTGCCAGCAGCGACCCCGTCGAGACAGATACGCAGTATTTT. Its translation: CASSDPVETDTQYF. The V and J genes are TRBV9 and TRBJ2-3; D remains unclear. This CDR3 has 14 amino acids. The germline V gene encodes CDR1 SGDLS and CDR2 YYNGEE. The ends were cut back, 3 bases at V and 3 bases at J, with 11 bases in the middle.

This sequence joins TRBV19 and TRBJ1-1; D gene unclear. The V end was cut by 7 bases, the J end by 0 bases, with 15 bases between. CDR1 and CDR2 from the germline V gene are LNHDA and SQIVND (reference sequence). This CDR3 has 15 amino acids. The CDR3 DNA reads TGTGCCAGTACTCGTATCCCTCTTTTGAACACTGAAGCTTTCTTT. Its protein product is CASTRIPLLNTEAFF.

This clone was detected once. The V and J genes are TRBV20-1 and TRBJ2-3; 7 bases are a match to TRBD1. Per germline, CDR1 DFQATT and CDR2 SNEGSKA (reference sequence). This CDR3 has 11 amino acids. The ends lost 3 bases at V and 14 bases at J; junction bases unmatched: 8. The CDR3 nucleotides are TGCAGTGCTAGTCCCGGACAGGCTGGGTATTTT. It yields the protein CSASPGQAGYF.

V gene TRBV5-1 combines with J gene TRBJ2-7, with TRBD1 matching 9 bases. The germline V gene encodes CDR1 SGHRS and CDR2 YFSETQ. Trimming cost V 0 bases and J 0 bases; bases outside gene matches: 7. The CDR3 covers 17 residues. CDR3 sequence: CASSLVGTGILSYEQYF. The CDR3 coding sequence is TGCGCCAGCAGCTTGGTGGGGACAGGGATTCTCTCCTACGAGCAGTACTTC.

In nucleotides, the CDR3 is TGTGCCAGCAGCGTAGTTCCAGGGACCTACGAGCAGTACTTC. It specifies CASSVVPGTYEQYF. The chain has TRBV9 and TRBJ2-7; perhaps TRBD1 as D (5 bases). V was trimmed by 0 bases and J by 2 bases, leaving 9 bases between them. Germline V gene data show CDR1 as SGDLS and CDR2 as YYNGEE. This CDR3 region has 14 residues.

This chain links TRBV13 with TRBJ2-7; D may match TRBD1 or TRBD2 (5 bases each). Trimming cost V 6 bases and J 8 bases, with 20 bases left between them. The V gene's germline CDR1 is PRHDT and CDR2 FYEKMQ (reference sequence). The CDR3 spans 14 residues. CDR3 DNA sequence: TGTGCCAGCAGTACCCCCGGGACCGACTTCAAGCAGTACTTC. Protein sequence: CASSTPGTDFKQYF. Combining the CDR3 with reference TRBV13 and TRBJ2-7 gives the whole variable domain AAGVIQSPRHLIKEKRETATLKCYPIPRHDTVYWYQQGPGQDPQFLISFYEKMQSDKGSIPDRFSAQQFSDYHSELNMSSLELGDSALYFCASSTPGTDFKQYFGPGTRLTVT.

This sequence joins TRBV27 and TRBJ2-2, with D perhaps TRBD1 or TRBD2 (5 bases each). The CDR3 has 16 residues. The V and J ends lost 5 bases and 1 base respectively, with 14 bases between them. Germline V CDR1 and CDR2: MNHEY, SMNVEV (reference sequence). The CDR3 bases are TGTGCCAGCAGTCTAGGGACGACTTTGAACACCGGGGAGCTGTTTTTT. Translating it yields CASSLGTTLNTGELFF.

This clone was detected a few times. The CDR3 loop reads CASSLVSQGARGYTF. In nucleotides, the CDR3 is TGTGCCAGCAGCTTAGTGTCCCAGGGGGCAAGGGGCTACACCTTC. The rearrangement links TRBV7-9 to TRBJ1-2; 8 bases are a match to TRBD1. This CDR3 has 15 amino acids. CDR1 SEHNR and CDR2 FQNEAQ come from the germline V gene (reference sequence). V shed 1 base, J shed 8 bases, and the junction held 9 bases outside the gene matches.

Details on this clone: At one boundary the junction diverges from the germline segment, which might be a read error. The rearrangement joins TRBV2 to TRBJ1-3; D is ambiguous. In germline, CDR1 is SNHLY, CDR2 FYNNEI. There are 15 residues in the CDR3. CDR3 in DNA: TGTGCCAGCATTGAAGACTCGAGCTCTGGAAACACCATATATTTT. It codes for CASIEDSSSGNTIYF.